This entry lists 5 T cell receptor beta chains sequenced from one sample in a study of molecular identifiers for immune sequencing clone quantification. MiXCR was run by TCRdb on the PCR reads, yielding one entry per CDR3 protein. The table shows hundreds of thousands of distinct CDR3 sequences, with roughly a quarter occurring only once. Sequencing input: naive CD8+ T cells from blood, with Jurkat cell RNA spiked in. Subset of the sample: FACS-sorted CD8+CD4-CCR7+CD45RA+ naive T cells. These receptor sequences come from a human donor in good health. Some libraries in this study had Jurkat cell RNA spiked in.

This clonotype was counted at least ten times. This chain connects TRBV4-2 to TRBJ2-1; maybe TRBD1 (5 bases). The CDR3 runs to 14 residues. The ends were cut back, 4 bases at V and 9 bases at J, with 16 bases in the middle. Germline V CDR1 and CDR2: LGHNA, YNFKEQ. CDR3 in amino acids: CASSPRDASGEQFF. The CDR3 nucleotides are TGTGCCAGCAGCCCCAGGGATGCTTCGGGTGAGCAGTTCTTC.

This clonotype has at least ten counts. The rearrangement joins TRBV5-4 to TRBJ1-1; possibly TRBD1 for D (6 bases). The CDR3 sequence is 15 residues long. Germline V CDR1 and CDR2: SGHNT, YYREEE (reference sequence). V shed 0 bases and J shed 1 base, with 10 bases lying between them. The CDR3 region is CASSLGWGANTEAFF. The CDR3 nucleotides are TGTGCCAGCAGCTTGGGCTGGGGGGCGAACACTGAAGCTTTCTTT.

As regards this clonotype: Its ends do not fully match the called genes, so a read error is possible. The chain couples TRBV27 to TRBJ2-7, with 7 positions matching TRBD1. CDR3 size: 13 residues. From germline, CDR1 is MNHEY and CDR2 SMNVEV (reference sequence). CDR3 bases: TGTGCCAGCAGTCTAGGACAGGCCTACGATCAGTACTTC. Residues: CASSLGQAYDQYF.

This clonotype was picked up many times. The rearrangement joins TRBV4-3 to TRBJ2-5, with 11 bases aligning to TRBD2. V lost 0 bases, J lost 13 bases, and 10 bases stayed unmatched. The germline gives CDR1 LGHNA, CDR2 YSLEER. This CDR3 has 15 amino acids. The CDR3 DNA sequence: TGCGCCAGCAGCCAAGAAATGGCGCTAGCGGGGGGCCGGTACTTC. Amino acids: CASSQEMALAGGRYF.

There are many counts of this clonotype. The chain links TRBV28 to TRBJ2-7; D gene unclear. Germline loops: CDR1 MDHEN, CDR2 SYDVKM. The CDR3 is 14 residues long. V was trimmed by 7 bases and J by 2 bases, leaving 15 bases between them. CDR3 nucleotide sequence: TGTGCCAGCAACGCCACCCCCCTAGCCTACGAGCAGTACTTC. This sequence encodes CASNATPLAYEQYF.